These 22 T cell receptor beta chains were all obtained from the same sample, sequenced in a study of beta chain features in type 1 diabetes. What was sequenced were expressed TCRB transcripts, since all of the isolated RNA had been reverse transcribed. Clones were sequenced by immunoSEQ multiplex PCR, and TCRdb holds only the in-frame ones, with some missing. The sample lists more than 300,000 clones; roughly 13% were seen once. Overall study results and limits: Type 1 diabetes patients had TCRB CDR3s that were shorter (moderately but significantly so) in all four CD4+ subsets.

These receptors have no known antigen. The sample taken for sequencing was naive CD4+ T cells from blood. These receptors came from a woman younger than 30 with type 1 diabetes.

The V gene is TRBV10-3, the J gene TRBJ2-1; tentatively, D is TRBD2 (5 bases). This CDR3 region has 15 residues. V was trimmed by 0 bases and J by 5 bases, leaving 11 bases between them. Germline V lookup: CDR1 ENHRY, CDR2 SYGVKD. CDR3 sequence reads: CAISESSWENNEQFF. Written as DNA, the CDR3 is TGTGCCATCAGTGAGTCGAGCTGGGAGAACAATGAGCAGTTCTTC.

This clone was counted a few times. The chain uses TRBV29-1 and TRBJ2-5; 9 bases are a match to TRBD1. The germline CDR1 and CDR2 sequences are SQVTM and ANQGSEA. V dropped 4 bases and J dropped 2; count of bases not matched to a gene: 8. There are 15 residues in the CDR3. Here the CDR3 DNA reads TGCAGCGTTGTTGGGACAGGGAGACCTCAAGAGACCCAGTACTTC. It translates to CSVVGTGRPQETQYF.

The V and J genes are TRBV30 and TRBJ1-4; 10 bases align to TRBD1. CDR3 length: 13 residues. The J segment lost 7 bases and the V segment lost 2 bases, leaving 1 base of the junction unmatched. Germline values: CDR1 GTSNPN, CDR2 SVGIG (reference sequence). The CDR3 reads CAWSRTGGEKLFF. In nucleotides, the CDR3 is TGTGCCTGGAGTCGGACAGGGGGTGAAAAACTGTTTTTT.

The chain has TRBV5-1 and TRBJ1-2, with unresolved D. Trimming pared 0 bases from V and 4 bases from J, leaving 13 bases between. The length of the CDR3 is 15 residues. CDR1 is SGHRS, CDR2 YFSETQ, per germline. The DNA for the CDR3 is TGCGCCAGCAGCTTGGCGGCGGGTAGTGCCTATGGCTACACCTTC. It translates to CASSLAAGSAYGYTF.

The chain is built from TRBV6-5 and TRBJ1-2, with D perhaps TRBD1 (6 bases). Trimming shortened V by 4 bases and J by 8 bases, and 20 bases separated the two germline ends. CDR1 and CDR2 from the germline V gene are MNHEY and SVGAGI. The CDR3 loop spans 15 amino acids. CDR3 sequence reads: CASSSYFSGQKGYTF. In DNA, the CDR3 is TGTGCCAGCAGTTCGTATTTCTCCGGACAGAAGGGCTACACCTTC.

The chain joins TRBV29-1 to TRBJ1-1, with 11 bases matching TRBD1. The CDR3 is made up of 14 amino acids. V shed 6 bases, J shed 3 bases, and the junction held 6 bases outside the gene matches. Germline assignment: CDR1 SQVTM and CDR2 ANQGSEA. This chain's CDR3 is CSVQGGQGDTEAFF. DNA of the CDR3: TGCAGCGTCCAGGGGGGACAGGGGGACACTGAAGCTTTCTTT.

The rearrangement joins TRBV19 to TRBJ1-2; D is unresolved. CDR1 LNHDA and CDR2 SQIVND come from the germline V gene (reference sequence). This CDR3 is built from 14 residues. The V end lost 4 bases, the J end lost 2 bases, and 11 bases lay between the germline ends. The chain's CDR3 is CASSTGEGNYGYTF. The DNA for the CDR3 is TGTGCCAGTAGTACGGGAGAGGGCAACTATGGCTACACCTTC.

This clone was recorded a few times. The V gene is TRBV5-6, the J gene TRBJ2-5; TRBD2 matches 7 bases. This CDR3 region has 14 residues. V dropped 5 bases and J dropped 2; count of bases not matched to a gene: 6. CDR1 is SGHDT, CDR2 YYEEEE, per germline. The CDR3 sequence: CASSSGGGQETQYF. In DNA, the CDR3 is TGTGCCAGCAGTTCGGGAGGCGGGCAAGAGACCCAGTACTTC. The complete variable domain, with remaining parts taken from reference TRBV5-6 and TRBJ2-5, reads DAGVTQSPTHLIKTRGQQVTLRCSPKSGHDTVSWYQQALGQGPQFIFQYYEEEERQRGNFPDRFSGHQFPNYSSELNVNALLLGDSALYLCASSSGGGQETQYFGPGTRLLVL.

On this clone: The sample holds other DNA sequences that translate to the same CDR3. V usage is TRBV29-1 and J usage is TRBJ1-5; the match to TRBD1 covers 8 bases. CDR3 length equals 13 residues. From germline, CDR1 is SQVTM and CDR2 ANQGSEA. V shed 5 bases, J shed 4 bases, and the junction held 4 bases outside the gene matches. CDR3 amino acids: CSVSGGGNQPQHF. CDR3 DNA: TGCAGCGTTTCAGGGGGCGGGAATCAGCCCCAGCATTTT.

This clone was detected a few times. The CDR3 region is CAIKTGGERYNEQFF. In DNA, the CDR3 is TGTGCCATCAAGACCGGGGGGGAGCGCTACAATGAGCAGTTCTTC. The rearrangement joins TRBV10-3 to TRBJ2-1, with 8 bases matching TRBD2. The CDR3 loop spans 15 amino acids. Germline V gene data show CDR1 as ENHRY and CDR2 as SYGVKD. V trimming: 7 bases; J trimming: 3 bases; junction bases outside the gene matches: 8.

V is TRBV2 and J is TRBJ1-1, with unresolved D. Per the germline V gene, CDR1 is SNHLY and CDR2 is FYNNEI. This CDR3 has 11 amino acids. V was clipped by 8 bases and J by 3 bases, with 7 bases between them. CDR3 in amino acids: CASSGYTEAFF. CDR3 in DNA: TGTGCCAGCTCAGGATACACTGAAGCTTTCTTT.

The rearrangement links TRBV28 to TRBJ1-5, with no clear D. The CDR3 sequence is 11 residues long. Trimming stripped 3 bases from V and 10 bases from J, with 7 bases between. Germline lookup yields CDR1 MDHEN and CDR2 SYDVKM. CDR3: CASSFLGPQHF. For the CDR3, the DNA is TGTGCCAGCAGTTTTCTTGGCCCCCAGCATTTT.

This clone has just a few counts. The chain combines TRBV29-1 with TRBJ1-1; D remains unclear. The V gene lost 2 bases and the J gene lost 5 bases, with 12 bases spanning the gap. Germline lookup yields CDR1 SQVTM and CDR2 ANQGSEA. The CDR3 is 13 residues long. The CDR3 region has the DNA TGCAGCGTTGAAAGCCCTCCGCGGACTGAAGCTTTCTTT. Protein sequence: CSVESPPRTEAFF.

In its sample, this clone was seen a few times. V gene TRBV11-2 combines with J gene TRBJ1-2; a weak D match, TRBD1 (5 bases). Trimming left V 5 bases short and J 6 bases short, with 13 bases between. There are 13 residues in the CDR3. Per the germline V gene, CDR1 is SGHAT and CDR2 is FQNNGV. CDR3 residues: CASSPRETDGYTF. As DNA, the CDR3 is TGTGCCAGCAGCCCACGCGAGACAGATGGCTACACCTTC.

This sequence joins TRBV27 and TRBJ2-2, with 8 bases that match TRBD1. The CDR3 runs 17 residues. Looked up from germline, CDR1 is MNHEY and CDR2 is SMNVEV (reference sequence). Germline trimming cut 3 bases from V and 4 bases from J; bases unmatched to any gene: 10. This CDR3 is CASSFVGDRPATGELFF. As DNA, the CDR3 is TGTGCCAGCAGTTTTGTTGGGGACAGGCCTGCCACCGGGGAGCTGTTTTTT.

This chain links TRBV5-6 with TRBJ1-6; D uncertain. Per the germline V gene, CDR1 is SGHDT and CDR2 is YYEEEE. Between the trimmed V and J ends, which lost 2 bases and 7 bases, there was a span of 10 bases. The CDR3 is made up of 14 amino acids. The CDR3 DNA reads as TGTGCCAGCAGCTTCTCGCGTGTCAATTCACCCCTCCACTTT. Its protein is CASSFSRVNSPLHF.

The CDR3: CASSSRSGNTIYF. CDR3 nucleotide sequence: TGTGCCAGCAGCTCCCGCTCTGGAAACACCATATATTTT. The J gene is TRBJ1-3, the V gene TRBV7-2, with D unresolved. Germline V lookup: CDR1 SGHTA, CDR2 FQGNSA. The length of the CDR3 is 13 residues. The V gene lost 4 bases and the J gene lost 0 bases, with 4 bases spanning the gap.

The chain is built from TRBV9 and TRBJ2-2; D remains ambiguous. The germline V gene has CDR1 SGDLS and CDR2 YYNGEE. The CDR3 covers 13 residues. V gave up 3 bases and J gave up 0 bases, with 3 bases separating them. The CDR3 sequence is CASSGANTGELFF. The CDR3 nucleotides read TGTGCCAGCAGCGGCGCGAACACCGGGGAGCTGTTTTTT.

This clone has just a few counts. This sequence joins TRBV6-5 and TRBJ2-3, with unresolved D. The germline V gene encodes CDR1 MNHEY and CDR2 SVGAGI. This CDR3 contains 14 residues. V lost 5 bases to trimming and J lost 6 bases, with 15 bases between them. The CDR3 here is CASSRTRWADTQYF. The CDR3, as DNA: TGTGCCAGCAGTCGAACCCGATGGGCGGATACGCAGTATTTT.

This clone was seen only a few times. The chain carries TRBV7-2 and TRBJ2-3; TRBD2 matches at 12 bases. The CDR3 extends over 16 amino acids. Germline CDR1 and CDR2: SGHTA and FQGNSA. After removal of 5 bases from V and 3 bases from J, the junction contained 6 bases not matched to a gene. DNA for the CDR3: TGTGCCAGCAGCGTACTAGCGGGAGGTCGGACAGATACGCAGTATTTT. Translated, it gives CASSVLAGGRTDTQYF.

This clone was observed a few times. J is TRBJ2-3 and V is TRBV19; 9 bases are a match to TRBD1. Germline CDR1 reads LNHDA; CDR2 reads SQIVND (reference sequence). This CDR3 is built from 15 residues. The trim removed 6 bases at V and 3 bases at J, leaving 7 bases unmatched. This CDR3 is CASRKDRGGTDTQYF. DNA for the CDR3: TGTGCCAGTAGAAAGGACAGGGGTGGGACAGATACGCAGTATTTT.

In nucleotides, the CDR3 is TGTGCCAGCAGAGCAGGGGCAGGGGAGCAGTACTTC. Its protein is CASRAGAGEQYF. V is TRBV6-5 and J is TRBJ2-7, with a weak D call TRBD1 (6 bases). The V gene's germline CDR1 is MNHEY and CDR2 SVGAGI. The CDR3 spans 12 residues. Trimming removed 6 bases at V and 7 bases at J, with 13 bases between.